These T cell receptor beta chains were read from a single sample in a study of cytomegalovirus exposure and HLA in healthy donors. The method was immunoSEQ multiplex PCR; TCRdb's version includes in-frame clones alone and lacks a portion of them. Here the sample spans 95,000 or so clones, 81% being singletons. What was sequenced was PBMCs. The receptors were gathered from a woman aged 70-85 years in good health and CMV-seropositive. Each CDR3 is given with its conserved first and last residue. A D gene is named only where the DNA matches it firmly. Not every row has a clone size; where given, it reads once, few, many or a size class.

j_call	clone_size	v_call	d_call	cdr3_nt	cdr3_aa
TRBJ1-5	once	TRBV18	TRBD1	TGTGCCAGCTCGCGGGACAGAGTAAGCAATCAGCCCCAGCATTTT	CASSRDRVSNQPQHF
TRBJ2-2	NA	TRBV2	TRBD1	TGTGCCAGCAGCAAGACAGGGCCGAACACCGGGGAGCTGTTTTTT	CASSKTGPNTGELFF
TRBJ1-2	NA	TRBV6-5	TRBD1	TGTGCCAGCAGTTTAACGACAGGGTCTCAGGGTGGCTACACCTTC	CASSLTTGSQGGYTF
TRBJ2-7	few	TRBV4-3	TRBD1	TGCGCCAGCAGCCAAGGGACCGGGACAGGGCGCTACGAGCAGTACTTC	CASSQGTGTGRYEQYF
TRBJ2-7	NA	TRBV4-1	TRBD2	TGCGCCAGCAGCCAACCCCAAACTAGCGGGAGTTCCTACGAGCAGTACTTC	CASSQPQTSGSSYEQYF
TRBJ2-7	NA	TRBV21-1	NA	TGTGCCAGCAGCCCCAGGGGCCAGGGCTACGAGCAGTACTTC	CASSPRGQGYEQYF
TRBJ1-1	few	TRBV4-2	TRBD1	TGTGCCAGCAGCCAACCGTCCGGACAGGGTTTGACTGAAGCTTTCTTT	CASSQPSGQGLTEAFF
TRBJ1-1	NA	TRBV5-4	TRBD1	TGTGCCAGCAGCCCCAAGGACAGGCGTTTGAACACTGAAGCTTTCTTT	CASSPKDRRLNTEAFF
TRBJ2-4	NA	TRBV5-1	TRBD1	TGCGCCAGCAGCCCGGGGACAGGGGTACAGGAGAACATTCAGTACTTC	CASSPGTGVQENIQYF
TRBJ2-7	once	TRBV5-5	NA	TGTGCCAGCAGGTTGGACTTCGCCGGCGAGCAGTACTTC	CASRLDFAGEQYF
TRBJ2-7	once	TRBV7-2	TRBD1	TGTGCCAGCAGCCGATCCAGAGGGACAGGCAGCGGCGAGCAGTACTTC	CASSRSRGTGSGEQYF
TRBJ2-7	NA	TRBV7-2	NA	TGTGCCAGCAGCCTACAGAACGGACTCCCCTACGAGCAGTACTTC	CASSLQNGLPYEQYF
TRBJ2-2	NA	TRBV5-4	NA	TGTGCCAGCAGCCCTCTAGAAGCGGTTAGCACCGGGGAGCTGTTTTTT	CASSPLEAVSTGELFF
TRBJ2-1	NA	TRBV7-2	TRBD2	TGTGCCAGCAGCTTAGATAGCGGGAGATCGCTAGAGCAGTTCTTC	CASSLDSGRSLEQFF
TRBJ2-1	NA	TRBV7-7	TRBD2	TGTGCTAGCAGCTTAGCGCTGAGCGGGGTTACCCTCTCCTACAATGAGCAGTTCTTC	CASSLALSGVTLSYNEQFF
TRBJ2-3	NA	TRBV5-8	NA	TGTGCCAGCAGCCAAAGTAGGGGGTTCACAGATACGCAGTATTTT	CASSQSRGFTDTQYF
TRBJ1-3	NA	TRBV5-4	TRBD1	TGTGCCAGCAGACCTGACAGGGTCTCCGGAAACACCATATATTTT	CASRPDRVSGNTIYF
TRBJ2-2	NA	TRBV7-2	TRBD1	TGTGCCAGCGGACCTCTGGGGACAGGGATCCACACCGGGGAGCTGTTTTTT	CASGPLGTGIHTGELFF
TRBJ2-3	few	TRBV11-2	NA	TGTGCCAGCAGCTTAGGATTGGAGCGAACATCAGATACGCAGTATTTT	CASSLGLERTSDTQYF
TRBJ2-7	few	TRBV2	NA	TGTGCCTCAACCCGGGGGGCGTCTCGTACCTACGAGCAGTACTTC	CASTRGASRTYEQYF
TRBJ2-2	once	TRBV7-2	NA	TGTGCCAGCAGCCAGGCGGGGGCTGGGGAGCTGTTTTTT	CASSQAGAGELFF